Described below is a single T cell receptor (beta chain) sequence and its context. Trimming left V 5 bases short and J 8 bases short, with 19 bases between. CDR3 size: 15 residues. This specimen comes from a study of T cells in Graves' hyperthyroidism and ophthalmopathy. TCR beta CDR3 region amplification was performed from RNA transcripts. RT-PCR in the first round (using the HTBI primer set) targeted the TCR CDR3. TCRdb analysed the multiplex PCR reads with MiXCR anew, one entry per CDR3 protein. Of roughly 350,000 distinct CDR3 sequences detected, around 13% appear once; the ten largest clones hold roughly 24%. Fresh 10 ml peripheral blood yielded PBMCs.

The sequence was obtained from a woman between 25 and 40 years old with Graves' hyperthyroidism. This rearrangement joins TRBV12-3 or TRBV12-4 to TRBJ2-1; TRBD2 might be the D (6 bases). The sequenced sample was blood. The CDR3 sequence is CASSPQRAFTDEQFF. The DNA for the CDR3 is TGTGCCAGCAGTCCCCAGCGGGCCTTTACGGATGAGCAGTTCTTC.